These 32 T cell receptor beta chains share one sample of origin, sequenced in a study of T cell clonality in common variable immunodeficiency (dated by TCRdb to 2014 to 2015). Study-wide findings and limitations: Fewer deletions and N-nucleotide insertions were reportedly observed in CVID TCRbeta sequences, and highly modified clones with 13 or more V deletions were reportedly absent from CVID TCRbeta sequences.

The library was built by means of the immunoSEQ multiplex PCR assay. What TCRdb holds here is the immuneACCESS table cut down to in-frame rearrangements. Part of the clones is not present; checked against another copy, under half of the missing clones reflect an unresolved V gene, and the others are unexplained. There are 25,000 to 35,000 clones in this sample, and none of them is a singleton. The ten largest clonotypes hold about 3% of the sample. No antigen has been assigned to these receptors. What was sequenced was peripheral blood mononuclear cells. The source of these receptors is a human donor with common variable immunodeficiency.

This clone was observed many times. The read ends 3 residues shy of where the CDR3 ends; the end is completed using the germline J gene. This chain connects TRBV29-1 to TRBJ2-1; TRBD1 or TRBD2 may be the D gene (5 bases each). Per the germline V gene, CDR1 is SQVTM and CDR2 is ANQGSEA. V lost 7 bases, J lost 7 bases, and 11 bases lay in between. The CDR3 is made up of 11 amino acids. CDR3 DNA (partial): TGCAGCGCCGAGGGGTTTAATGAG. It encodes CSAEGFNE. The entire CDR3 protein reads CSAEGFNEQFF.

In this sample, this clone turned up many times. The observed sequence ends 3 residues before the CDR3 terminus, with the missing tail filled in from the germline J gene. The chain carries TRBV6-1 and TRBJ2-7, with 7 bases matching TRBD1. J was trimmed by 2 bases and V by 4 bases; bases with no gene match: 8. Germline assignment: CDR1 MNHNS and CDR2 SASEGT. The CDR3 runs to 15 residues. The part of the CDR3 DNA that was read is TGTGCCAGCAGTGTCCTCCGGGACAGAGCCTACGAG. The encoded protein is CASSVLRDRAYE. The entire CDR3 reads CASSVLRDRAYEQYF.

There are a few counts of this clone. The sequenced fragment ends 3 residues before the CDR3 boundary, so the rest is inferred from the germline J gene. This rearrangement joins TRBV6-1 to TRBJ1-1; no clear D. Germline V gene lookup returns CDR1 MNHNS and CDR2 SASEGT. The CDR3 spans 12 residues. Trimming took 4 bases from V and 2 from J, leaving 5 bases between them. The CDR3 DNA, read in part, is TGTGCCAGCAGTGTCAGTAACACTGAA. Protein product: CASSVSNTE. The full CDR3 protein is CASSVSNTEAFF.

Many counts were recorded for this clone. From the germline J gene comes the end of the CDR3, since the read stops 3 residues before it. The chain employs TRBV5-1 and TRBJ2-4, with 9 bases aligning to TRBD1. With V trimmed by 2 bases and J by 9 bases, 9 bases remained unmatched. Germline assignment: CDR1 SGHRS and CDR2 YFSETQ. The CDR3 consists of 15 residues. This CDR3 reads CASSFGGTGHVIQYF. The covered CDR3 bases are TGCGCCAGCAGCTTCGGTGGGACAGGGCATGTCATT.

There are a few counts of this clone. Read data end 3 residues before the CDR3 end; the end is taken from the germline J gene. J is TRBJ2-7 and V is TRBV10-2, with TRBD2 identical over 13 bases. Germline CDR1 reads WSHSY; CDR2 reads SAAADI. The CDR3 is made up of 17 amino acids. V lost 3 bases to trimming and J lost 1 base; unmatched junction nucleotides: 6. The CDR3 loop is CASSETSGRAASYEQYF. The sequenced part of the CDR3 DNA is TGCGCCAGCAGTGAAACTAGCGGGAGGGCCGCATCCTACGAG.

This clone has ten or more counts. Read data end 3 residues before the CDR3 end; the end is taken from the germline J gene. V gene TRBV7-9 combines with J gene TRBJ2-2; D is possibly TRBD1 (6 bases). CDR3 length equals 14 residues. V shed 3 bases and J shed 5 bases, with 10 bases lying between them. Germline loops: CDR1 SEHNR, CDR2 FQNEAQ (reference sequence). CDR3 loop: CASSLKGETGELFF. Partial CDR3 DNA: TGTGCCAGCAGCTTGAAGGGGGAAACCGGGGAG.

In its sample, this clone was seen a few times. The CDR3 goes on 3 residues after the read ends, and that part is filled in from the germline J gene. V and J are TRBV6-2 or TRBV6-3 and TRBJ2-1; weak D call: TRBD2 (6 bases). Between the trimmed V and J ends, which lost 5 bases and 0 bases, there was a span of 14 bases. Germline-derived CDR1 and CDR2 are MNHEY and SVGEGT. The CDR3 has 16 amino acids. The sequenced CDR3 bases are TGTGCCAGCAGTAAAACTAGCCCCAGCTCCTACAATGAG. Its protein is CASSKTSPSSYNE. The whole CDR3 protein is CASSKTSPSSYNEQFF.

This clone was picked up a small number of times. The read ends 3 residues shy of where the CDR3 ends; the end is completed using the germline J gene. The chain uses TRBV7-6 and TRBJ2-1; weak D call: TRBD1 (6 bases). CDR1 is SGHVS, CDR2 FNYEAQ, per germline. Trimming pared 2 bases from V and 7 bases from J, leaving 18 bases between. The CDR3 has 16 amino acids. The CDR3 DNA, read in part, is TGTGCCAGCAGCTTAAGTCTGGCAGGGGTAGGGAATGAG. It encodes CASSLSLAGVGNE. The whole CDR3 sequence is CASSLSLAGVGNEQFF.

This clone was counted ten times or more. The read halts 3 residues ahead of the CDR3 end, with the missing end drawn from the germline J gene. This chain uses TRBV19 with TRBJ2-7; a weak D match, TRBD1 (6 bases). The CDR3 extends over 14 amino acids. Trimming cost V 5 bases and J 0 bases, with 11 bases left between them. Germline V CDR1 and CDR2: LNHDA, SQIVND (reference sequence). CDR3 DNA, as far as it was read: TGTGCCAGTAGTGTCGGACAGAGCTCCTACGAG. Its protein product is CASSVGQSSYE. The whole CDR3 reads CASSVGQSSYEQYF. Supplemented by reference TRBV19 and TRBJ2-7, the full variable domain reads DGGITQSPKYLFRKEGQNVTLSCEQNLNHDAMYWYRQDPGQGLRLIYYSQIVNDFQKGDIAEGYSVSREKKESFPLTVTSAQKNPTAFYLCASSVGQSSYEQYFGPGTRLTVT.

By sample share, this clone is medium-sized. The read terminates 3 residues before the CDR3 end, so the remaining end is supplied by the germline J gene. J is TRBJ2-3 and V is TRBV20-1, with 7 bases identical to TRBD2. CDR1 is DFQATT, CDR2 SNEGSKA, per germline (reference sequence). Trimming took 4 bases from V and 1 from J; bases not matched to a gene: 17. The CDR3 has 18 residues. The CDR3 region is CSANGLAESPSGTDTQYF. CDR3 DNA (partial): TGCAGTGCTAATGGGCTAGCGGAAAGCCCGTCCGGCACAGATACG.

This clone was observed at least ten times. Sequencing ends 3 residues short of the CDR3 end; the germline J gene provides the rest. The chain has TRBV23-1 and TRBJ1-1; D unclear. TRBV23-1 is flagged as an ORF with uncertain function. V was cut by 2 bases and J by 0 bases, with 10 bases left in between. CDR3 length: 15 amino acids. The part of the CDR3 DNA that was read is TGCGCCAGCAGTCAAGCCGTTTACTTGAACACTGAA. It encodes CASSQAVYLNTE. The full CDR3 reads CASSQAVYLNTEAFF.

This clone has a count of ten or more. The sequenced CDR3 bases are TGTGCCAGCAGCTCCCGACAGGGGTCTTCCTACGAG. Translating gives CASSSRQGSSYE. The whole CDR3 sequence is CASSSRQGSSYEQYF. This rearrangement joins TRBV5-5 to TRBJ2-7; 8 bases line up with TRBD1. The CDR3 end falls 3 residues outside the read, so it is completed with the germline J gene. The germline V gene encodes CDR1 SGHKS and CDR2 YYEKEE (reference sequence). The CDR3 is made up of 15 amino acids. V gave up 3 bases and J gave up 1 base; unmatched junction bases: 6.

This clone was recorded many times. The sequence runs out 3 residues before the end of the CDR3; the remainder is reconstructed from the germline J gene. The rearrangement links TRBV19 to TRBJ1-5, with 8 bases aligning to TRBD1. J was trimmed by 6 bases and V by 6 bases; bases with no gene match: 7. This CDR3 is built from 14 residues. Germline CDR1 reads LNHDA; CDR2 reads SQIVND (reference sequence). The CDR3 bases that were read are TGTGCCAGTAGCGACAGGGGTTCAACTCAGCCC. This encodes CASSDRGSTQP. The CDR3 reads in full as CASSDRGSTQPQHF.

Turning to this clone: The read terminates 3 residues before the CDR3 end, so the remaining end is supplied by the germline J gene. This chain joins TRBV19 and TRBJ2-6, with D unclear. This CDR3 comprises 18 residues. V shed 7 bases and J shed 0 bases, with 19 bases lying between them. CDR1 and CDR2 (germline): LNHDA, SQIVND (reference sequence). The CDR3 loop is CASIALRSLNSGANVLTF. The CDR3 DNA, read in part, is TGTGCCAGTATAGCCCTTCGGTCCCTGAACTCTGGGGCCAACGTC.

Concerning this clone itself: The read ends 3 residues early relative to the CDR3; the germline J gene fills the gap. The chain has TRBV7-3 and TRBJ2-1; D may be TRBD2 (5 bases). In germline, CDR1 is SGHTA, CDR2 FQGTGA. The CDR3 spans 13 residues. Trimming took 5 bases from V and 9 from J, leaving 14 bases between them. The CDR3 loop reads CASSPDRGGEQFF. The part of the CDR3 DNA that was read is TGTGCCAGCAGCCCCGATCGGGGTGGTGAG. Together with reference TRBV7-3 and TRBJ2-1, the CDR3 gives the full variable domain: GAGVSQTPSNKVTEKGKYVELRCDPISGHTALYWYRQSLGQGPEFLIYFQGTGAADDSGLPNDRFFAVRPEGSVSTLKIQRTERGDSAVYLCASSPDRGGEQFFGPGTRLTVL.

This clone was seen repeatedly, ten times or more. The CDR3 goes on 3 residues after the read ends, and that part is filled in from the germline J gene. The gene calls are TRBV4-2 and TRBJ2-5; 11 bases align to TRBD2. Germline CDR1 reads LGHNA; CDR2 reads YNFKEQ. This CDR3 is 17 amino acids long. Losses at the gene ends were 4 bases for V and 2 bases for J; bases not matched to a gene: 9. The CDR3 protein is CASSRGLAGGWQETQYF. CDR3 DNA, as far as it was read: TGTGCCAGCAGCCGAGGGCTAGCGGGAGGTTGGCAAGAGACC.

This clone was observed at least ten times. The read comes to an end 3 residues before the CDR3 does, leaving the germline J gene to fill in the end. The genes are TRBV19 and TRBJ2-1, with D possibly matching TRBD2 (5 bases). The ends were cut back, 3 bases at V and 1 base at J, with 10 bases in the middle. The CDR3 totals 15 residues. Germline V gives CDR1 LNHDA, CDR2 SQIVND (reference sequence). The sequenced CDR3 bases are TGTGCCAGTAGTATTGAGGGCTTTTCCTACAATGAG. This codes for CASSIEGFSYNE. The whole CDR3 protein is CASSIEGFSYNEQFF.

This clone was counted at least ten times. The sequence runs out 3 residues before the end of the CDR3; the remainder is reconstructed from the germline J gene. The genes are TRBV11-2 and TRBJ1-2; perhaps TRBD1 as D (6 bases). CDR1 is SGHAT, CDR2 FQNNGV, per germline. The CDR3 is made up of 15 amino acids. The CDR3 reads CASSLEGARGEGYTF. The DNA read from the CDR3 is TGTGCCAGCAGCTTAGAGGGGGCCAGGGGAGAGGGC.

This clone was observed a few times. The DNA read from the CDR3 is TGTGCCAGCAGTGAAGGCGGGGTGGAGCGGCAGCCC. Translated: CASSEGGVERQP. In full, the CDR3 is CASSEGGVERQPQHF. The V and J genes are TRBV2 and TRBJ1-5; D unresolved. The CDR3 extends 3 residues past the end of the read, so its final part is completed from the germline J gene. V lost 1 base to trimming and J lost 7 bases, with 14 bases between them. The CDR3 has 15 amino acids. The germline gives CDR1 SNHLY, CDR2 FYNNEI.

In this sample, this clone turned up many times. The read is 3 residues too short to cover the CDR3 end, so that end is filled in from the germline J gene. Other DNA sequences in this specimen translate into the identical CDR3. The V gene is TRBV5-5, the J gene TRBJ2-7, with 8 bases aligning to TRBD1. The CDR3 runs to 14 residues. V was clipped by 4 bases and J by 2 bases; unmatched bases: 5. CDR1 is SGHKS and CDR2 is YYEKEE in the germline V gene (reference sequence). CDR3 sequence reads: CASSVTGVAYEQYF. The covered CDR3 bases are TGTGCCAGCAGCGTGACAGGGGTGGCCTACGAG.

A note on this clone: The DNA ends 3 residues before the CDR3 does, and the rest of the CDR3 is filled in from the germline J gene. The chain is built from TRBV7-9 and TRBJ1-6; 7 bases line up with TRBD1. Trimming at V came to 4 bases and at J to 9 bases, leaving 6 bases not matched to a gene. Germline assignment: CDR1 SEHNR and CDR2 FQNEAQ (reference sequence). This CDR3 has 14 residues. The CDR3 DNA, read in part, is TGTGCCAGCAGCTCAACAGGGGATGGTTCACCC. It encodes CASSSTGDGSP. The entire CDR3 reads CASSSTGDGSPLHF.

There are many counts of this clone. The read finishes 3 residues shy of the CDR3 end, and the germline J gene is used to complete it. The chain recombines TRBV7-9 with TRBJ1-4, with 7 positions matching TRBD1. This CDR3 has 14 amino acids. Germline lookup yields CDR1 SEHNR and CDR2 FQNEAQ (reference sequence). V lost 5 bases and J lost 5; bases outside the gene matches: 5. Here the CDR3 reads CASSPDRVNEKLFF. CDR3 DNA (partial): TGTGCCAGCAGCCCCGACAGGGTAAATGAAAAA.

CDR3 amino acids: CASSLGLGEDIQYF. The sequenced part of the CDR3 DNA is TGTGCCAGCAGCTTAGGCCTAGGTGAAGACATT. The chain links TRBV7-8 to TRBJ2-4; D gene unclear. The read ends 3 residues early relative to the CDR3; the germline J gene fills the gap. CDR1 and CDR2 from the germline V gene are SGHVS and FQNEAQ. V was clipped by 1 base and J by 8 bases, with 12 bases between them. The CDR3 contains 14 residues.

This clone showed up many times. The sequence runs out 3 residues before the end of the CDR3; the remainder is reconstructed from the germline J gene. The chain links TRBV29-1 to TRBJ2-5, with 11 nucleotides matching TRBD2. The CDR3 loop spans 14 amino acids. The V and J ends lost 4 bases and 1 base, in that order; junction bases with no gene match: 2. The germline V gene encodes CDR1 SQVTM and CDR2 ANQGSEA. The sequenced CDR3 bases are TGCAGCGTTGCGGGACTAGCGGTCCAAGAGACC. Translating it yields CSVAGLAVQET. The full CDR3 is CSVAGLAVQETQYF.

In this sample, this clone turned up many times. The CDR3 goes on 3 residues after the read ends, and that part is filled in from the germline J gene. The V call is TRBV5-4, the J call TRBJ2-1; 8 bases fit TRBD2. V trimming: 4 bases; J trimming: 3 bases; junction bases outside the gene matches: 6. Germline V gene lookup returns CDR1 SGHNT and CDR2 YYREEE (reference sequence). The CDR3 runs to 15 residues. CDR3 region: CASSSSGTSYNEQFF. The part of the CDR3 DNA that was read is TGTGCCAGCAGCAGTAGCGGGACCAGCTACAATGAG. Filled out from reference TRBV5-4 and TRBJ2-1, the complete variable domain reads ETGVTQSPTHLIKTRGQQVTLRCSSQSGHNTVSWYQQALGQGPQFIFQYYREEENGRGNFPPRFSGLQFPNYSSELNVNALELDDSALYLCASSSSGTSYNEQFFGPGTRLTVL.

This clone was found many times. The read finishes 3 residues shy of the CDR3 end, and the germline J gene is used to complete it. This chain uses TRBV24-1 with TRBJ2-1, with D unclear. CDR3 length: 14 amino acids. Germline-derived CDR1 and CDR2 are KGHDR and SFDVKD. Trimming pared 12 bases from V and 3 bases from J, leaving 17 bases between. The CDR3 bases that were read are TGTGCCGTCGATCACAAAGGTGGCTACAATGAG. This gives the protein CAVDHKGGYNE. The whole CDR3 region reads CAVDHKGGYNEQFF.

This clone showed up many times. The read ends 3 residues shy of where the CDR3 ends; the end is completed using the germline J gene. The chain carries TRBV7-8 and TRBJ1-6, with D possibly TRBD1 on 5 matching bases. This CDR3 is built from 15 residues. V shed 5 bases and J shed 4 bases, with 12 bases lying between them. Germline CDR1 is SGHVS and CDR2 is FQNEAQ. The CDR3 DNA, read in part, is TGTGCCAGCAGCGGCGGGGGTCTGTATAATTCACCC. Translation gives CASSGGGLYNSP. The CDR3 in its entirety is CASSGGGLYNSPLHF.

This clone was picked up a small number of times. The read ends 3 residues before the CDR3 terminus; that terminus is restored from the germline J gene. The genes are TRBV5-1 and TRBJ2-7; D may be TRBD2 (5 bases). This CDR3 has 13 residues. V was shortened by 3 bases and J by 3 bases, with 10 bases between the two germline ends. Germline values: CDR1 SGHRS, CDR2 YFSETQ. CDR3 residues: CASSSGWNYEQYF. CDR3 DNA, as far as it was read: TGCGCCAGCAGCTCGGGGTGGAACTACGAG.

Remarks on this clone: Read data end 3 residues before the CDR3 end; the end is taken from the germline J gene. The chain recombines TRBV10-3 with TRBJ2-7; D is perhaps TRBD1 (5 bases). The CDR3 consists of 15 residues. V shed 0 bases and J shed 0 bases, with 9 bases lying between them. CDR1 ENHRY and CDR2 SYGVKD come from the germline V gene. This chain's CDR3 is CAISESDKNSYEQYF. The sequenced CDR3 bases are TGTGCCATCAGTGAGTCGGACAAGAACTCCTACGAG.

Ten or more counts support this clone. The CDR3 is CASSNTGTSGRALTGELFF. CDR3 DNA (partial): TGCGCCAGCAGCAACACCGGGACTAGCGGGAGGGCCTTGACCGGGGAG. The chain joins TRBV5-1 to TRBJ2-2, with 16 bases aligning to TRBD2. Read sequence stops 3 residues before the CDR3 end, and the germline J gene provides the missing end. The germline gives CDR1 SGHRS, CDR2 YFSETQ. This CDR3 is built from 19 residues. V shed 4 bases, J shed 5 bases, and the junction held 11 bases outside the gene matches.

This clone was seen many times. The missing CDR3 end, 3 residues past where the read stops, is filled in from the germline J gene. The rearrangement uses TRBV5-4 and TRBJ1-1, with unresolved D. The CDR3 covers 12 residues. Germline CDR1 is SGHNT and CDR2 is YYREEE (reference sequence). V gave up 6 bases and J gave up 3 bases, with 9 bases separating them. CDR3 amino acids: CASTTQDTEAFF. The CDR3 bases that were read are TGTGCCAGCACCACACAAGACACTGAA.

Worth noting for this clone: The read terminates 3 residues before the CDR3 end, so the remaining end is supplied by the germline J gene. The chain combines TRBV5-1 with TRBJ2-2; D unresolved. From germline, CDR1 is SGHRS and CDR2 YFSETQ. Trimming stripped 1 base from V and 3 bases from J, with 7 bases between. This CDR3 contains 14 residues. Incomplete CDR3 DNA: TGCGCCAGCAGCTTGTTCACGGACACCGGGGAG. Encoded protein: CASSLFTDTGE. In full, the CDR3 is CASSLFTDTGELFF. Using reference TRBV5-1 and TRBJ2-2 for the parts outside the CDR3, the full variable domain is KAGVTQTPRYLIKTRGQQVTLSCSPISGHRSVSWYQQTPGQGLQFLFEYFSETQRNKGNFPGRFSGRQFSNSRSEMNVSTLELGDSALYLCASSLFTDTGELFFGEGSRLTVL.